The clone carrying this T cell receptor beta chain was detected once. The sample originates from a study of T cell responses to AZD1222 COVID-19 vaccine. On the study more broadly: Second-dose groups at about 4 or about 12 weeks were pooled.

Germline V gives CDR1 SNHLY, CDR2 FYNNEI. The CDR3 is made up of 14 amino acids. Deletions cut 4 bases from V and 4 bases from J, with 13 bases between. Generated by immunoSEQ multiplex PCR, the TCRdb table keeps only in-frame clones and is missing some. The table records more than 150,000 clones, around 94% of them present only once. The rearrangement joins TRBV2 to TRBJ1-2, with a possible D match to TRBD1 (6 bases). Sequences were derived from peripheral blood, sampled on day 0 of AZD1222 vaccination. The clonotype originates from an adult in good health. CDR3 nucleotide sequence: TGTGCCAGCAGTGGAGACAGGATAGGCTATGGCTACACCTTC. Encoded protein: CASSGDRIGYGYTF.